Detailed here is one T cell receptor (beta chain). This sample is drawn from a study of cytomegalovirus exposure and HLA in healthy donors. CDR1 is MNHEY and CDR2 is SMNVEV in the germline V gene (reference sequence). Trimming cost V 2 bases and J 3 bases, with 8 bases left between them. This CDR3 region has 14 residues. PCR used 60 Vbeta primers and 13 Jbeta primers. Clones were read by immunoSEQ multiplex PCR, and TCRdb kept only the in-frame ones, dropping some. This table has just over 200,000 clones, roughly 70% appearing once. The V and J genes are TRBV27 and TRBJ2-1; a weak D match, TRBD2 (7 bases). The sample taken for sequencing was PBMCs. The receptor's source is a man in his forties in good health and CMV-seropositive. Here the CDR3 reads CASSLRGGYNEQFF. The DNA of the CDR3 is TGTGCCAGCAGTTTAAGGGGGGGCTACAATGAGCAGTTCTTC.